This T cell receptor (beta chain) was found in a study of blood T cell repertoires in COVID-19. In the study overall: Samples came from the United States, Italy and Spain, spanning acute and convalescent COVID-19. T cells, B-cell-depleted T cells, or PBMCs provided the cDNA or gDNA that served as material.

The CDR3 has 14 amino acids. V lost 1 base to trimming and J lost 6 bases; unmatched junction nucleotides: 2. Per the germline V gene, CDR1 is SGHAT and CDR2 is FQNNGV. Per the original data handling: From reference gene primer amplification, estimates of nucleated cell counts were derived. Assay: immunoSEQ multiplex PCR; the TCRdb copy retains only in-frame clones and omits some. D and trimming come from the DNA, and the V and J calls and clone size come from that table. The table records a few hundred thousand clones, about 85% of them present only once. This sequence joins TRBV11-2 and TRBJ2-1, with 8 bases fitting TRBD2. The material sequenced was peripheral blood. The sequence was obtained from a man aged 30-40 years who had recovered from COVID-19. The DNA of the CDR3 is TGTGCCAGCAGCTTAGTTGCGGGGGGCAATGAGCAGTTCTTC. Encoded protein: CASSLVAGGNEQFF. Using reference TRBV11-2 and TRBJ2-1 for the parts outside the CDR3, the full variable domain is EAGVAQSPRYKIIEKRQSVAFWCNPISGHATLYWYQQILGQGPKLLIQFQNNGVVDDSQLPKDRFSAERLKGVDSTLKIQPAKLEDSAVYLCASSLVAGGNEQFFGPGTRLTVL.